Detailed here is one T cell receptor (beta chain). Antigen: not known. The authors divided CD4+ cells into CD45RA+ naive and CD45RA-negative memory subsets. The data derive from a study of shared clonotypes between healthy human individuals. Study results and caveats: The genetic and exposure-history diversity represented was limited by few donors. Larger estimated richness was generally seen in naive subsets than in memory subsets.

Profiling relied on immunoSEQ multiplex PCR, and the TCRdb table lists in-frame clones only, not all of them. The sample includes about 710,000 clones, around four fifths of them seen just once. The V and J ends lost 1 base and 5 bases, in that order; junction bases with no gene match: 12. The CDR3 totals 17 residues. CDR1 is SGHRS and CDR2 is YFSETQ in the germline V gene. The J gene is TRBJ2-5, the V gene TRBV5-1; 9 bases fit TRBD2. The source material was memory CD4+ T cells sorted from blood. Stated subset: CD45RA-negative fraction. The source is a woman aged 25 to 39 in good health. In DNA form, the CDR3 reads TGCGCCAGCAGCTTGTTACCCTCTAGCGGGGAAACGGAGACCCAGTACTTC. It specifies CASSLLPSSGETETQYF.